Listed here are 4 T cell receptor beta chains from one sample, sequenced in a study of cytomegalovirus exposure and HLA in healthy donors. Assay: immunoSEQ multiplex PCR; the TCRdb copy retains only in-frame clones and omits some. The sample includes around 150,000 clones, about 96% seen only once; the top ten take roughly 1%. Input material: PBMCs. These receptors originate from a woman aged 18-29 years in good health and CMV-seronegative.

The chain is built from TRBV2 and TRBJ2-2, with no clear D. Germline V gene data show CDR1 as SNHLY and CDR2 as FYNNEI. V lost 7 bases, J lost 3 bases, and 9 bases lay in between. The CDR3 loop spans 13 amino acids. As DNA, the CDR3 is TGTGCCAGCAACCCACAGCACACCGGGGAGCTGTTTTTT. Amino acid sequence: CASNPQHTGELFF.

The CDR3 DNA is TGTGCCAGCAGCCCCGACAGGGAGGAAGCAACTAATGAAAAACTGTTTTTT. Amino acids: CASSPDREEATNEKLFF. The rearrangement joins TRBV7-9 to TRBJ1-4, with 7 bases aligning to TRBD1. The junction had 9 bases not matched to a gene; V was cut back by 5 bases and J by 0 bases. Per the germline V gene, CDR1 is SEHNR and CDR2 is FQNEAQ (reference sequence). CDR3 length: 17 residues.

The chain joins TRBV5-1 to TRBJ2-5; maybe TRBD2 (5 bases). Germline CDR1 is SGHRS and CDR2 is YFSETQ. The CDR3 extends over 18 amino acids. Between the trimmed V and J ends, which lost 4 bases and 0 bases, there was a span of 22 bases. The CDR3 region has the DNA TGCGCCAGCAGCCTGACCACCCGGCCCTCGGGGTACCAAGAGACCCAGTACTTC. Amino acids: CASSLTTRPSGYQETQYF.

This clone occurred a few times. The chain carries TRBV5-1 and TRBJ2-3; D perhaps matches TRBD2 (5 bases). The germline V gene has CDR1 SGHRS and CDR2 YFSETQ. The CDR3 is made up of 17 amino acids. The V end lost 0 bases, the J end lost 1 base, and 15 bases lay between the germline ends. CDR3: CASSLELRGTGTDTQYF. For the CDR3, the DNA is TGCGCCAGCAGCTTGGAACTCCGGGGTACTGGCACAGATACGCAGTATTTT.